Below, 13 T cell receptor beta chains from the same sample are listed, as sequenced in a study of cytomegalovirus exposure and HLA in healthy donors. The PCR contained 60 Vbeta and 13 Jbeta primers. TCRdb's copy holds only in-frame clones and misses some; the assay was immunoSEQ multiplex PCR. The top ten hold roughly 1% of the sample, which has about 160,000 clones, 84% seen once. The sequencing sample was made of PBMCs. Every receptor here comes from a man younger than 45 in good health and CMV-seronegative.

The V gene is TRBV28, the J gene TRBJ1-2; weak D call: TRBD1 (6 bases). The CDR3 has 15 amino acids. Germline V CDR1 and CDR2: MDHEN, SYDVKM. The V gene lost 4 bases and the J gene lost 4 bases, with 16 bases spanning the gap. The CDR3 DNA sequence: TGTGCCAGCAGTTGGGGGACATACGAAACCTATGGCTACACCTTC. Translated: CASSWGTYETYGYTF.

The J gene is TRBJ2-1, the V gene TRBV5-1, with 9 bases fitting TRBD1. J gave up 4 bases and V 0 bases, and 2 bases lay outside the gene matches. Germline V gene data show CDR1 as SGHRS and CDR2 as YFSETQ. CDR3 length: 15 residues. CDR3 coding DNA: TGCGCCAGCAGCTTGGCCGGGACAGGGTACAATGAGCAGTTCTTC. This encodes CASSLAGTGYNEQFF.

The CDR3 region has the DNA TGTGCCAGTAGTATAGATCCCGGGAGCTCCTACAATGAGCAGTTCTTC. Protein: CASSIDPGSSYNEQFF. The rearrangement links TRBV19 to TRBJ2-1; TRBD2 is a possible D gene (6 bases). Trimming removed 0 bases from V and 0 bases from J, with 9 bases in between. Germline V gene sequence: CDR1 LNHDA, CDR2 SQIVND (reference sequence). The CDR3 is made up of 16 amino acids.

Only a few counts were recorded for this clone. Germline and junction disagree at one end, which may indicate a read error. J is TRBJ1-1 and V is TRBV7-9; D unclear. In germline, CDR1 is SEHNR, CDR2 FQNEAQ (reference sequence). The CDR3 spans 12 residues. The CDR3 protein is CSSSLLTGEAFF. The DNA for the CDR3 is TGTTCCAGCAGCTTGCTGACGGGGGAAGCTTTCTTT.

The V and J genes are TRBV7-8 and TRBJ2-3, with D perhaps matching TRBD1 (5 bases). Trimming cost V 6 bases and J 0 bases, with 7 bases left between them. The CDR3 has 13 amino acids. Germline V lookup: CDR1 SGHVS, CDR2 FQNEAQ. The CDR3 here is CASRQASTDTQYF. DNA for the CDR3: TGTGCCAGCAGACAGGCTAGCACAGATACGCAGTATTTT.

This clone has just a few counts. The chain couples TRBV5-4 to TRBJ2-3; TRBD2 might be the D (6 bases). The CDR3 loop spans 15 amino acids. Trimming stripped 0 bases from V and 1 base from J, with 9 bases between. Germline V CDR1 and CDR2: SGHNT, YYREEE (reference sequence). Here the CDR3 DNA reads TGTGCCAGCAGCTTGGACGGGGGTCGCACAGATACGCAGTATTTT. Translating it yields CASSLDGGRTDTQYF.

CDR3: CASSQEGQSKGETQYF. For the CDR3, the DNA is TGCGCCAGCAGCCAAGAAGGCCAGTCAAAGGGGGAGACCCAGTACTTC. The J gene is TRBJ2-5, the V gene TRBV4-3, with D possibly being TRBD1 (5 bases). The CDR3 sequence is 16 residues long. CDR1 is LGHNA and CDR2 is YSLEER in the germline V gene. Trimming shortened V by 0 bases and J by 5 bases, and 16 bases separated the two germline ends.

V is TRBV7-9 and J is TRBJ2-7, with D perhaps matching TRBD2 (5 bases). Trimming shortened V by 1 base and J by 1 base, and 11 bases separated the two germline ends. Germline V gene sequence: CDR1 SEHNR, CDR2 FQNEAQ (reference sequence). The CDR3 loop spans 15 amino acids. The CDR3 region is CASSLGGYRSYEQYF. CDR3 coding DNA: TGTGCCAGCAGCTTAGGCGGGTATAGGTCCTACGAGCAGTACTTC.

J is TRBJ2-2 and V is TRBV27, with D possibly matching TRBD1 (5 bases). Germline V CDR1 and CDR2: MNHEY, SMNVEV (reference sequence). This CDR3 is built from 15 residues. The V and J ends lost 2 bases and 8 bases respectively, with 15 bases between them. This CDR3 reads CASSLDNRSRGELFF. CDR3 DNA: TGTGCCAGCAGTTTAGATAACAGGTCTAGAGGGGAGCTGTTTTTT.

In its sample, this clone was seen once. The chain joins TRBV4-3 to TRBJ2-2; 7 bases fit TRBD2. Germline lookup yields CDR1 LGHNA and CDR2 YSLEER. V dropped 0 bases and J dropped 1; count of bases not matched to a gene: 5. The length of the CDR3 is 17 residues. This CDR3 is CASSQDAQRGNTGELFF. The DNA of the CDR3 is TGCGCCAGCAGCCAAGATGCCCAGCGGGGGAACACCGGGGAGCTGTTTTTT.

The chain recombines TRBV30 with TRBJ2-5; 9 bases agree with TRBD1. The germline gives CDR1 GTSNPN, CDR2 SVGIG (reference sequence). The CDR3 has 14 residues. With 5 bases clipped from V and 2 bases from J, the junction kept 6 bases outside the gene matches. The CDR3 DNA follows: TGTGCCTGGGACCGCGGGACAGGGCAAGAGACCCAGTACTTC. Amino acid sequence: CAWDRGTGQETQYF.

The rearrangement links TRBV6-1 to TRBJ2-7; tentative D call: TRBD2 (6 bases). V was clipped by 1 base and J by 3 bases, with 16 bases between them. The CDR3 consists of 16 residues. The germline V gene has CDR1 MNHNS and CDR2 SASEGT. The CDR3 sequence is CASSEGGIPPYYEQYF. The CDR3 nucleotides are TGTGCCAGCAGTGAAGGCGGGATTCCCCCCTACTACGAGCAGTACTTC.

The CDR3 reads CASSYTHLDEQYF. CDR3 DNA sequence: TGTGCCAGCAGTTACACCCATTTGGACGAGCAGTACTTC. This rearrangement joins TRBV7-3 to TRBJ2-7, with D hard to call. Looked up from germline, CDR1 is SGHTA and CDR2 is FQGTGA. The CDR3 has 13 residues. The germline V and J ends were trimmed by 6 bases and 5 bases, with 14 bases remaining between them.